The sequence of this T cell receptor beta chain was determined in a study of shared clonotypes between healthy human individuals (dated by TCRdb to the early 2020s). About the full investigation: Three men and a couple of women, aged 18 to 49 years, made up the cohort. The study deeply sequenced blood TCR repertoires of about 5 healthy adults to estimate repertoire size and the extent of clonotype sharing between individuals. Per donor, leukapheresis produced somewhere between about 0.8 and 9 billion PBMCs. Different laboratories and diverse techniques were used to prepare libraries and sequence TCR repertoires, to increase sequencing depth and limit assay-specific biases. The full study reports these points: Because the study included only a small number of donors, the genetic and exposure-history diversity represented was limited. Pairwise subsampling led to the expectation that sequencing depth would affect the degree of clonotype sharing among donors. Only blood was sampled, and tissue TCR repertoires likely differ from those in blood.

With regard to this clone: Its antigen specificity is not known. The record has no base qualities; no much larger clone is one base away.

The donors were healthy, HIV-negative adults with no recently reported acute infections or vaccinations. Every donor was a Caucasian adult living in Nashville, Tennessee, USA. For unsorted samples, 90 million or so PBMCs were counted and genomic DNA was extracted with the QIAamp DNA Blood Mini kit. Blood was obtained by leukapheresis, after which PBMCs were separated by Ficoll-Histopaque density gradient centrifugation and cryopreserved in liquid nitrogen vapor phase. Using the deep immunoSEQ assay, TCR CDR3 regions were amplified from genomic DNA by multiplex PCR. Extracted genomic DNA from each cell subset was distributed evenly across all wells of several immunoSEQ 96-well plates, and each plate was treated as a replicate. Each replicate PCR for unsorted PBMC received roughly 300 ng genomic DNA, equal to 30,000 to 35,000 T cell genomes. Ten immunoSEQ deep assay plates were used to sequence unsorted PBMC genomic DNA. Purified libraries were measured with a Qubit 3.0 fluorometer, size-checked on a Bioanalyzer 2100, and measured again with the KAPA Library Quantification kit. Every immunoSEQ 96-well plate was sequenced on a separate single-read 150-cycle Illumina NextSeq 550 flow cell. The paper's processing steps were these. The immunoSEQ output contained only junctional sequences without quality scores, so filtering could not match that applied to full-length reads. To assign V/J genes and CDR3, sequences were annotated against IMGT germline references using PyIR, a Python wrapper for IgBLAST v1.9. Reads were removed for weak V/J assignments (E-value above 1e-6), missing CDR3, stop codons, out-of-frame junctions, or ambiguous translated residues. V3J clonotypes were defined as sequences sharing an identical inferred V gene, J gene, and CDR3 amino acid sequence. Percentage overlap between repertoires was computed as shared unique clonotypes divided by the size of the smaller repertoire. Richness of each repertoire was evaluated using RTK rarefaction, the Chao1 estimator, and Recon v2.1 estimates of unobserved clonotypes. This is the immuneACCESS table as TCRdb keeps it, with only in-frame sequences that have V and J called. A part of the clones is gone; compared with another copy, unresolved V genes explain less than half, and the rest is unexplained. Clone size and V and J calls were adopted from that table, with D and trimming inferred from the DNA. In all, the sample holds around 440,000 clones, and over 60% of those were seen once. The top ten clones comprise around 12% of the sample.

CDR1 is given as SEHNR and CDR2 as FQNEAQ, both from the germline V gene (reference sequence). V lost 3 bases and J lost 4 bases, and the count of bases not matched to a germline gene is 2. The CDR3 covers 13 residues, taking in both the cysteine and the phenylalanine. The kept DNA is CDR3 alone, 39 bases in frame from the first base. Sequences were obtained from PBMCs. This chain is built from TRBV7-9 and TRBJ2-5; TRBD1 agrees with 7 junctional bases. The receptor was isolated from a woman in her 40s in good health. Some clones in this sample may be carry-over from other donors' samples. Here is the DNA: TGTGCCAGCAGCTTGGACAGGTCAGAGACCCAGTACTTC. Its protein is CASSLDRSETQYF.